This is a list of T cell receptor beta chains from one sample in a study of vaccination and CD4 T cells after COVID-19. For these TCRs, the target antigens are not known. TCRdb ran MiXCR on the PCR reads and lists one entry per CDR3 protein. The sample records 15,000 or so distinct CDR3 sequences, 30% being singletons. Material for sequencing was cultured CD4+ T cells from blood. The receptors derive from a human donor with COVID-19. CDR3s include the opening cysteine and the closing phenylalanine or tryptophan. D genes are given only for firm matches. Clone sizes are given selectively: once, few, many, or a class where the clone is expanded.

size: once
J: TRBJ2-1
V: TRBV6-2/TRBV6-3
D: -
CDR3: CASTPAPGNEQFF
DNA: TGTGCCAGCACCCCCGCCCCGGGCAATGAGCAGTTCTTC

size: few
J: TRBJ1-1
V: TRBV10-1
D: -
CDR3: CASSEARSSTEAFF
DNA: TGCGCCAGCAGTGAGGCCAGATCGTCCACTGAAGCTTTCTTT

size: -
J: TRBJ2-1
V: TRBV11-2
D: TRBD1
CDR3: CASSRQGHEQFF
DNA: TGTGCCAGCAGCAGACAGGGGCATGAGCAGTTCTTC

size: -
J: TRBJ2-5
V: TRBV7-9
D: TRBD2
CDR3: CASSLTSGVTPQETQYF
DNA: TGTGCCAGCAGCTTGACTAGCGGGGTAACCCCACAAGAGACCCAGTACTTC

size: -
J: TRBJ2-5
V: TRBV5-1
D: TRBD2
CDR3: CASRLGSGGEETQYF
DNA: TGCGCCAGCAGGCTGGGTAGCGGGGGGGAAGAGACCCAGTACTTC

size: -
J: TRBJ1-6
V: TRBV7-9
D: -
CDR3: CASSQWGLGDSPLHF
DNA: TGCGCCAGCAGCCAATGGGGACTGGGGGATTCACCCCTCCACTTT

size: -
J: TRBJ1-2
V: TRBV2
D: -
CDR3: CASSEATGLGGYTF
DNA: TGTGCCAGCAGTGAAGCTACAGGGCTCGGTGGCTACACCTTC

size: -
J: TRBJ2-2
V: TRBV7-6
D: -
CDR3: CASSRPGRGTGELFF
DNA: TGTGCCAGCAGCCGCCCCGGGAGAGGAACCGGGGAGCTGTTTTTT

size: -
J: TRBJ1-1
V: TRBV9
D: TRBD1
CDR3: CASKLTDRADTEAFF
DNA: TGTGCCAGCAAGTTAACGGACAGGGCGGACACTGAAGCTTTCTTT

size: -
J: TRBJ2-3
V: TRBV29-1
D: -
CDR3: CSGRTDTQYF
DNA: TGCAGCGGACGGACAGATACGCAGTATTTT

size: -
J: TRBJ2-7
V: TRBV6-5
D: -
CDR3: CASSSDKDVYEQYF
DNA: TGTGCCAGCAGTTCGGACAAAGACGTCTACGAGCAGTACTTC

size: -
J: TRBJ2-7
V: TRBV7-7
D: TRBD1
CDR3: CASSLGTGGEQYF
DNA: TGTGCTAGCAGCCTGGGGACAGGGGGCGAGCAGTACTTC

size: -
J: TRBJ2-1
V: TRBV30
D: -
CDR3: CAWSKGATYNEQFF
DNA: TGTGCCTGGAGTAAGGGAGCAACCTACAATGAGCAGTTCTTC

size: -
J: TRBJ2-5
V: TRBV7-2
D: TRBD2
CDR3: CASSLAGVAGEETQYF
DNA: TGTGCCAGCAGCTTAGCGGGGGTAGCGGGGGAAGAGACCCAGTACTTC

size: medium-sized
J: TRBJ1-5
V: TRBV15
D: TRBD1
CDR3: CATSRDRGTGGQPQHF
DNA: TGTGCCACCAGCAGAGATCGAGGGACAGGGGGCCAGCCCCAGCATTTT

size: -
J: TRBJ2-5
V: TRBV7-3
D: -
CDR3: CASSLPVGRTGETQYF
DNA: TGTGCCAGCAGCTTACCAGTAGGACGCACAGGAGAGACCCAGTACTTC

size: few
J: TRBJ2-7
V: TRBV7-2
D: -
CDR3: CASSLVSSYEQYF
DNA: TGTGCCAGCAGCTTAGTGAGCTCCTACGAGCAGTACTTC

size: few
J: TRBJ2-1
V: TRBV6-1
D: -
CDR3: CASSEYTLNSGNEQFF
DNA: TGTGCCAGCAGCGAATATACCCTAAACTCTGGCAATGAGCAGTTCTTC

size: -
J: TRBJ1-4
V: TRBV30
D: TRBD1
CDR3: CARSGDSDFGKLFF
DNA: TGTGCCAGGAGTGGGGACAGTGATTTTGGGAAACTGTTTTTT

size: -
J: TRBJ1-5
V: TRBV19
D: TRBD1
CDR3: CASTGGVFNQPQHF
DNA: TGTGCCAGTACAGGGGGGGTATTCAATCAGCCCCAGCATTTT

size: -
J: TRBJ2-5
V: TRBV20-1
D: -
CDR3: CSARRQGLETQYF
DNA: TGCAGCGCTCGCCGTCAGGGCTTAGAGACCCAGTACTTC

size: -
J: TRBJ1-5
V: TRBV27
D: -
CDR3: CASSLSRQGNQPQHF
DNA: TGTGCCAGCAGTTTATCAAGGCAGGGCAATCAGCCCCAGCATTTT

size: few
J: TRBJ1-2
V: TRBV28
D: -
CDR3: CASSSGDILQGYTF
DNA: TGTGCCAGCAGTTCCGGGGACATTCTACAGGGCTACACCTTC

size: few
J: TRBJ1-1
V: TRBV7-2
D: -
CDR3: CASSDGPGTEAFF
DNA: TGTGCCAGCAGCGACGGGCCGGGCACTGAAGCTTTCTTT

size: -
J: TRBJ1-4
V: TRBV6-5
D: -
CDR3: CASSYSVRERSGEKLFF
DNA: TGTGCCAGCAGTTACTCAGTCAGGGAAAGATCGGGTGAAAAACTGTTTTTT

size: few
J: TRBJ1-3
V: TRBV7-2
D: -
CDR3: CASSLFLGNTIYF
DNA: TGTGCCAGCAGCCTTTTTTTAGGAAACACCATATATTTT

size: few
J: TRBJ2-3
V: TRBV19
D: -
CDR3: CASSTLQRSTDTQYF
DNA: TGTGCCAGTAGTACTCTCCAGAGGAGCACAGATACGCAGTATTTT

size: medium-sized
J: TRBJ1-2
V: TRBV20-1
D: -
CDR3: CSANKNNRGYGYTF
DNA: TGCAGTGCCAATAAGAACAACCGGGGCTATGGCTACACCTTC

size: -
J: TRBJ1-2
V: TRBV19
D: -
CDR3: CASSSQTNYGYTF
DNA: TGTGCCAGTAGTAGCCAGACTAACTATGGCTACACCTTC

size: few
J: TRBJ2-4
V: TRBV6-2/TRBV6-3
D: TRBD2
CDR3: CASSWTSGGATKNIQYF
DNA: TGTGCCAGCAGTTGGACTAGCGGGGGGGCAACCAAAAACATTCAGTACTTC

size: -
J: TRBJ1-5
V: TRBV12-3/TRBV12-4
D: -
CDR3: CASSQSDPGWGQPQHF
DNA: TGTGCCAGCAGTCAATCAGATCCGGGATGGGGTCAGCCCCAGCATTTT

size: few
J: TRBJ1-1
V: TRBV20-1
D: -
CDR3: CSARGQTEAFF
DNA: TGCAGTGCTAGAGGACAGACTGAAGCTTTCTTT

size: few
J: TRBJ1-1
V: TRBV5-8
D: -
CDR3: CASSLVPRQAFF
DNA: TGTGCCAGCAGCTTGGTTCCCCGCCAAGCTTTCTTT

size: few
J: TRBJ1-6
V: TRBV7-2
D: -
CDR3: CASSWRGSSYNSPLHF
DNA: TGTGCCAGCAGCTGGCGGGGGAGCTCCTATAATTCACCCCTCCACTTT

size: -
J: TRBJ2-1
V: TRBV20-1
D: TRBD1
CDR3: CSAVTRDRVPGGDSYNEQFF
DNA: TGCAGTGCTGTAACCCGGGACAGGGTACCCGGGGGCGACTCCTACAATGAGCAGTTCTTC

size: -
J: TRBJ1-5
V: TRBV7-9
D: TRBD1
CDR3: CASSPGTGGTWSNQPQHF
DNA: TGTGCCAGCAGCCCGGGCACAGGGGGCACTTGGAGCAATCAGCCCCAGCATTTT

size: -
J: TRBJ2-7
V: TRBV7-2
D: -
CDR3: CASRDRTTYEQYF
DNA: TGTGCCAGCAGGGACAGGACTACCTACGAGCAGTACTTC

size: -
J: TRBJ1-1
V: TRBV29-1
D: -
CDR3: CSVPVNTEAFF
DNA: TGCAGCGTTCCCGTGAACACTGAAGCTTTCTTT

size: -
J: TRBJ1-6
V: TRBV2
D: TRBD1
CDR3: CASRDRVGSPLHF
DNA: TGTGCCAGCAGGGACAGGGTAGGTTCACCCCTCCACTTT

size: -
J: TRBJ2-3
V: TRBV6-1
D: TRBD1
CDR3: CASRRTGLSGTDTQYF
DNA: TGTGCCAGCAGGCGGACAGGGCTGAGTGGCACAGATACGCAGTATTTT

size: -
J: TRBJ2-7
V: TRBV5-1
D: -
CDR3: CASSQNYEQYF
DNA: TGCGCCAGCAGCCAGAACTACGAGCAGTACTTC

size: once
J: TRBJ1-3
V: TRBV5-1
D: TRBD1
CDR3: CASSSEQGQGLGNTIYF
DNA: TGCGCCAGCAGCTCGGAACAGGGGCAGGGGTTAGGAAACACCATATATTTT

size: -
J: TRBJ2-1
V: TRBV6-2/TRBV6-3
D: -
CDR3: CASRRGGSYNEQFF
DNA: TGTGCCAGCAGGAGAGGGGGCTCCTACAATGAGCAGTTCTTC

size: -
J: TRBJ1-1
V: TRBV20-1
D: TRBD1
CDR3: CSAKKGQGMNTEAFF
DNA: TGCAGTGCTAAAAAGGGACAGGGGATGAACACTGAAGCTTTCTTT

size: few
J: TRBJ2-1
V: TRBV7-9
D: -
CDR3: CASSFQAAYNEQFF
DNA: TGTGCCAGCAGCTTCCAGGCAGCGTACAATGAGCAGTTCTTC

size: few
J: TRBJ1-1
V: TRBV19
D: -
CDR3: CASFRTVNTEAFF
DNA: TGTGCCAGTTTCAGGACGGTGAACACTGAAGCTTTCTTT

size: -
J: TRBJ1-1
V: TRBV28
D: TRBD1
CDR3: CASSLSGGWVTEAFF
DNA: TGTGCCAGCAGTTTATCAGGGGGATGGGTCACTGAAGCTTTCTTT

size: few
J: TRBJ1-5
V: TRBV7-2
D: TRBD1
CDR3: CASSLRTGDQPQHF
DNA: TGTGCCAGCAGCTTAAGGACAGGGGATCAGCCCCAGCATTTT

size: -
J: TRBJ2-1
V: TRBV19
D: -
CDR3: CASSIRGLGLGGEQFF
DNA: TGTGCCAGTAGTATAAGAGGGCTAGGGCTTGGGGGTGAGCAGTTCTTC

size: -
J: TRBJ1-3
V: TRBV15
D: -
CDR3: CATSRAGNSGNTIYF
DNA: TGTGCCACCAGCAGAGCAGGGAACTCTGGAAACACCATATATTTT

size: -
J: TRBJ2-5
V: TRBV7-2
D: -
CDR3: CASSLVSAILETQYF
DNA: TGTGCCAGCAGCTTAGTCTCGGCGATATTAGAGACCCAGTACTTC